The clone carrying this T cell receptor beta chain came up many times. The data derive from a study of low-dose radiotherapy and immunotherapy resistance in tumors. TRAV and TRBV primers primed cDNA for both TCRalpha and TCRbeta. TCR amplification involved 20 PCR cycles with a constant-region primer and V-primer adapter. TCRdb analysed the reads with MiXCR anew, one entry per CDR3 protein. Of approximately 90,000 distinct CDR3 sequences in the sample, roughly a sixth were seen once. Time point reported: before trial treatment. Treatment combined nivolumab, ipilimumab, aspirin, low-dose cyclophosphamide and low-dose radiotherapy in a dose-escalation trial. This CDR3 region has 11 residues. The germline V gene has CDR1 SQVTM and CDR2 ANQGSEA. V lost 4 bases and J 4 bases, leaving 7 bases between the germline ends.

The rearrangement uses TRBV29-1 and TRBJ2-5; D remains ambiguous. This clonotype was obtained from a male donor with prostate cancer. Source: PBMCs, taken before treatment. CDR3 nucleotides: TGCAGCGTTGTACGTGTAGAGACCCAGTACTTC. Its protein is CSVVRVETQYF.